This T cell receptor (beta chain) stems from a study of tumor-infiltrating lymphocytes in primary liver carcinoma. The overall study: The tumors, T1-T3 N0M0 lesions, were roughly 4.2 to 11 cm across. Sequencing of the samples generated roughly 3.5 to 8 million productive TCRbeta reads, with similar yields across tissue types.

The tissue used was unsorted bulk material of about 19-34 mg. RNA and DNA were co-extracted from it with the AllPrep DNA/RNA mini kit. The authors made TCR beta cDNA from roughly 480 ng total RNA with a constant-region primer. A slightly modified ARM-PCR protocol with three nested multiplex PCR rounds produced these TCR beta libraries. TCRdb fed the multiplex PCR reads into MiXCR, producing one record per CDR3 protein. The sample has around 80,000 distinct CDR3 sequences, 65% to 80% seen once. Study-wide findings and caveats: Tumors carried a top-250-clone fraction significantly exceeding that of blood (p = 0.039). The proportion of top clones found throughout all five tumor regions was only about 7-24%.

Note on this clonotype: Its specificity is not known.

This TCR derives from a man aged 40-55 years with primary liver carcinoma and hepatitis B virus infection. Sequenced: liver tumor tissue from sampling region 1. Specified subset: tumor region T1, superior pole.

The CDR3 spells CSVVEVGGEFF. The CDR3, as DNA: TGCAGCGTTGTTGAAGTGGGAGGTGAGTTCTTC. V and J are TRBV29-1 and TRBJ2-1, with a weak D call TRBD2 (6 bases). The CDR3 runs to 11 residues. The germline CDR1 and CDR2 sequences are SQVTM and ANQGSEA. V was cut by 4 bases and J by 14 bases, with 15 bases left in between.